Listed below are T cell receptor beta chains from one sample, sequenced in a study of CD8+ T cells in alopecia areata. The table came from immunoSEQ multiplex PCR; TCRdb's copy has only in-frame clones and leaves some out. The sample consists of 170,000 or so clones, approximately 55% of them appearing once. The sequenced sample was CD8+ T cells sorted from blood, obtained at week 24, from a patient treated with tofacitinib. Receptors were obtained from a human donor with alopecia areata. CDR3s leave out the opening cysteine and the closing phenylalanine or tryptophan. The order of the fields is V gene, CDR3 protein.

>TRBV5-1
ASSPDRTMNTEAF
>TRBV30
AWSVGLAAYNEQF
>TRBV11-2
ASSLGLSDERDNEQF
>TRBV2
ASSEALGDTQY
>TRBV2
ASSQTGPPYNEQF
>TRBV7-3
ASSLDSQETQY
>TRBV5-5
ASSPDINYEQY
>TRBV6-5
ASRASPTSREQY
>TRBV10-2
ASSGRPDY
>TRBV5-1
ASSLEGVNQPQH
>TRBV27
ASSFRFIGDNEQF
>TRBV27
ASSLGGVEKLF
>TRBV29-1
SVVVSGGGYT
>TRBV4-3
ASSQDLTSISSGANVLT
>TRBV4-3
ASSQGGTGDYEQY
>TRBV30
AWTLVPYNEQF
>TRBV13
ASSLGDSSYNEQF
>TRBV4-3
ASSQERLVGRSGNTIY
>TRBV7-9
ASNKLQGAPDNEQF
>TRBV4-3
ASSQVLDGNTEAF
>TRBV27
ASRDPGQPYGYT
>TRBV9
ASSVQGFTEAF
>TRBV7-2
ASSLIGGQGFSPLH
>TRBV6-1
ASSDGGMNTEAF
>TRBV29-1
SVVDGNYGYT
>TRBV9
ASSAPTSGGAPTGELF
>TRBV6-5
ASSYSEGYEQY
>TRBV12-5
ASGSPGTINYGYT
>TRBV13
ASSSLGAGALTSTDTQY
>TRBV4-3
ASSQDRTAYGYT
>TRBV6-1
ASSEALVEDEQF
>TRBV7-6
ASSLVQGIAF